This entry lists 21 T cell receptor beta chains sequenced from one sample in a study of early T cells in non-severe SARS-CoV-2 infection. TCRdb used MiXCR to reprocess the 5' RACE reads, holding one entry per CDR3 protein. This table has 97,000 or so distinct CDR3 sequences, 11% appearing once. The sequenced sample was whole blood, obtained at baseline. The receptor set was obtained from an adult who was a healthcare worker with PCR-confirmed SARS-CoV-2 infection or an uninfected control (not recorded which).

This clonotype was found a few times. The chain couples TRBV4-1 to TRBJ2-1; 12 nucleotides agree with TRBD2. The germline CDR1 and CDR2 sequences are MGHRA and YSYEKL. CDR3 size: 17 residues. With 0 bases clipped from V and 7 bases from J, the junction kept 7 bases outside the gene matches. This CDR3 reads CASSQDGLAGGQNEQFF. The CDR3 DNA is TGCGCCAGCAGCCAAGACGGCCTAGCGGGAGGGCAGAATGAGCAGTTCTTC.

This clonotype was seen a few times. This rearrangement joins TRBV7-9 to TRBJ2-7; the D gene could be TRBD1 or TRBD2 (6 bases each). CDR1 is SEHNR and CDR2 is FQNEAQ in the germline V gene (reference sequence). With 7 bases removed from V and 4 bases from J, the gap between germline ends came to 14 bases. The CDR3 covers 13 residues. This chain's CDR3 is CASTLGGTYEQYF. For the CDR3, the DNA is TGTGCCAGCACCCTGGGGGGCACGTACGAGCAGTACTTC.

The chain has TRBV2 and TRBJ2-7; possibly TRBD2 for D (5 bases). V lost 2 bases, J lost 3 bases, and 11 bases lay in between. This CDR3 region has 14 residues. The germline gives CDR1 SNHLY, CDR2 FYNNEI. The CDR3 spells CASSETRAGYEQYF. CDR3 coding DNA: TGTGCCAGCAGTGAAACGAGGGCTGGCTACGAGCAGTACTTC.

The V gene is TRBV7-2, the J gene TRBJ2-3; 9 bases align to TRBD2. V lost 1 base, J lost 4 bases, and 3 bases stayed unmatched. The CDR3 covers 15 residues. Germline CDR1 reads SGHTA; CDR2 reads FQGNSA. The CDR3 nucleotides read TGTGCCAGCAGCTTAGTAGCGGGAGTGCCAGATACGCAGTATTTT. Translating it yields CASSLVAGVPDTQYF.

This clonotype has more than one count but fewer than ten. The chain couples TRBV5-6 to TRBJ2-2; D tentatively reads TRBD1 or TRBD2 (5 bases each). With 6 bases removed from V and 4 bases from J, the gap between germline ends came to 10 bases. CDR1 is SGHDT, CDR2 YYEEEE, per germline. This CDR3 contains 13 residues. CDR3 coding DNA: TGTGCCAGCACCTTTGGGGGCACCGGGGAGCTGTTTTTT. It translates to CASTFGGTGELFF.

The chain couples TRBV7-2 to TRBJ2-2; D remains unclear. CDR3 length: 16 residues. Germline V gene lookup returns CDR1 SGHTA and CDR2 FQGNSA. V was pared by 6 bases and J by 0 bases, with 14 bases between. DNA for the CDR3: TGTGCCAGCAGGATCCGGGCGGTCGCGAACACCGGGGAGCTGTTTTTT. This gives the protein CASRIRAVANTGELFF.

This clonotype was counted at least ten times. The chain joins TRBV12-3 or TRBV12-4 to TRBJ2-1; 9 bases fit TRBD1. V shed 6 bases and J 8 bases; nucleotides not matched to a gene: 8. The CDR3 has 14 residues. This CDR3 is CASSLGQGQHEQFF. CDR3 DNA: TGTGCCAGCAGCTTGGGACAGGGTCAGCATGAGCAGTTCTTC.

The chain has TRBV10-3 and TRBJ2-5, with 10 bases aligning to TRBD1. Germline-derived CDR1 and CDR2 are ENHRY and SYGVKD. The CDR3 has 16 amino acids. The junction had 5 bases not matched to a gene; V was cut back by 3 bases and J by 1 base. CDR3 coding DNA: TGTGCCATCAGTGACCAAGGGACAGGGGCCCAAGAGACCCAGTACTTC. This gives the protein CAISDQGTGAQETQYF.

CDR3 residues: CASSYGTRGTEAFF. CDR3 nucleotides: TGTGCCAGCAGTTATGGGACGAGGGGCACTGAAGCTTTCTTT. This chain uses TRBV6-5 with TRBJ1-1; D is perhaps TRBD1 (5 bases). Trimming took 3 bases from V and 4 from J, leaving 12 bases between them. The CDR3 is 14 residues long. Germline lookup yields CDR1 MNHEY and CDR2 SVGAGI.

The V call is TRBV12-3 or TRBV12-4, the J call TRBJ2-1; the D is unclear. Trimming removed 10 bases from V and 0 bases from J, with 7 bases in between. The CDR3 spans 12 residues. CDR3 loop: CATLSSYNEQFF. In nucleotides, the CDR3 is TGTGCCACCTTAAGCTCCTACAATGAGCAGTTCTTC.

This clonotype was seen more than once but under ten times. The rearrangement links TRBV9 to TRBJ1-2; no clear D gene. The V gene's germline CDR1 is SGDLS and CDR2 YYNGEE. The V and J ends lost 0 bases and 0 bases respectively, with 12 bases between them. The CDR3 runs 16 residues. CDR3 sequence: CASSVDPAATNYGYTF. For the CDR3, the DNA is TGTGCCAGCAGCGTAGACCCGGCAGCAACTAACTATGGCTACACCTTC.

This clonotype was counted between two and nine times. The rearrangement joins TRBV7-2 to TRBJ1-2, with D possibly TRBD1 on 5 matching bases. The CDR3 spans 14 residues. Per germline, CDR1 SGHTA and CDR2 FQGNSA. Trimming removed 2 bases from V and 2 bases from J, with 9 bases in between. CDR3 amino acids: CASSLQGSNYGYTF. The CDR3 nucleotides are TGTGCCAGCAGCTTACAGGGTTCAAACTATGGCTACACCTTC. Full variable domain (missing parts from reference TRBV7-2 and TRBJ1-2): GAGVSQSPSNKVTEKGKDVELRCDPISGHTALYWYRQSLGQGLEFLIYFQGNSAPDKSGLPSDRFSAERTGGSVSTLTIQRTQQEDSAVYLCASSLQGSNYGYTFGSGTRLTVV.

Only a few counts were recorded for this clonotype. The chain recombines TRBV18 with TRBJ1-2; a weak D match, TRBD1 (5 bases). Germline values: CDR1 KGHSH, CDR2 LQKENI. The CDR3 runs to 13 residues. Trimming left V 2 bases short and J 6 bases short, with 10 bases between. CDR3 DNA: TGTGCCAGCTCACCAGGGGGTTACGATGGCTACACCTTC. It encodes CASSPGGYDGYTF.

This clonotype has a handful of counts. This chain connects TRBV9 to TRBJ2-5; a possible D gene is TRBD1 (6 bases). Deletions cut 3 bases from V and 3 bases from J, with 9 bases between. Germline V gene data show CDR1 as SGDLS and CDR2 as YYNGEE. This CDR3 region has 13 residues. Here the CDR3 reads CASSGQVKETQYF. CDR3 sequence (DNA): TGTGCCAGCAGCGGACAGGTTAAAGAGACCCAGTACTTC.

This clonotype came up a few times. The chain couples TRBV29-1 to TRBJ1-1, with D hard to call. The V end was cut by 7 bases, the J end by 0 bases, with 12 bases between. Germline V gene data show CDR1 as SQVTM and CDR2 as ANQGSEA. CDR3 length: 13 amino acids. The CDR3 DNA follows: TGCAGCGCCCTCGGCTGGGTGAACACTGAAGCTTTCTTT. It encodes CSALGWVNTEAFF.

The chain joins TRBV7-8 to TRBJ2-1; TRBD2 matches 7 bases. CDR3 size: 15 residues. Trimming removed 2 bases from V and 9 bases from J; junction bases left unmatched: 10. CDR1 and CDR2 from the germline V gene are SGHVS and FQNEAQ. The CDR3 DNA reads TGTGCCAGCAGCTTACTAGCGGATGCTTCTAGTGAGCAGTTCTTC. As protein: CASSLLADASSEQFF.

The chain has TRBV4-2 and TRBJ1-1; the D is unclear. The CDR3 sequence is 17 residues long. V shed 3 bases and J shed 5 bases, with 22 bases lying between them. Germline V gives CDR1 LGHNA, CDR2 YNFKEQ. The CDR3 DNA follows: TGTGCCAGCAGCCACGACTACCCGGGGTCGGGAGGGACTGAAGCTTTCTTT. It yields the protein CASSHDYPGSGGTEAFF.

The rearrangement joins TRBV6-5 to TRBJ2-5; TRBD2 matches at 11 bases. V was clipped by 5 bases and J by 1 base; unmatched bases: 3. The length of the CDR3 is 15 residues. The germline V gene has CDR1 MNHEY and CDR2 SVGAGI. This CDR3 is CASSVAGGTQETQYF. The CDR3 DNA sequence: TGTGCCAGCAGTGTAGCGGGAGGGACCCAAGAGACCCAGTACTTC.

This clonotype has a handful of counts. The chain links TRBV5-1 to TRBJ2-3; D is unclear. Trimming left V 4 bases short and J 0 bases short, with 12 bases between. CDR3 length equals 15 residues. Germline V lookup: CDR1 SGHRS, CDR2 YFSETQ. DNA for the CDR3: TGCGCCAGCAGCGCCCTATCCGCTAGCACAGATACGCAGTATTTT. Translation: CASSALSASTDTQYF.

This clonotype has only a few counts. J is TRBJ2-3 and V is TRBV12-3 or TRBV12-4; D not certain. The CDR3 length is 14 residues. V was clipped by 7 bases and J by 0 bases, with 11 bases between them. CDR3 region: CASTRTVSTDTQYF. CDR3 in DNA: TGTGCCAGCACCCGGACGGTTAGCACAGATACGCAGTATTTT.

The V and J genes are TRBV29-1 and TRBJ1-5, with 7 bases aligning to TRBD1. CDR3 length: 13 residues. Trimming took 5 bases from V and 2 from J; bases not matched to a gene: 3. Germline values: CDR1 SQVTM, CDR2 ANQGSEA. This CDR3 reads CSVYQGGNQPQHF. The CDR3 nucleotides read TGCAGCGTTTACCAGGGGGGCAATCAGCCCCAGCATTTT.